One and the same sample provided the 23 T cell receptor beta chains below, sequenced in a study of T cell responses to AZD1222 COVID-19 vaccine. Only in-frame clones appear in the TCRdb table, and some are missing; sequencing was by immunoSEQ multiplex PCR. This sample carries some 130,000 clones, about nine tenths of them seen once, and the ten largest clones take 15% to 20%. The sample in question was peripheral blood, obtained on day 0 of MenACWY control vaccination. All receptors derive from an adult in good health.

V gene TRBV6-2 or TRBV6-3 combines with J gene TRBJ1-5; D remains ambiguous. The CDR3 length is 16 residues. The V end was cut by 0 bases, the J end by 0 bases, with 9 bases between. Looked up from germline, CDR1 is MNHEY and CDR2 is SVGEGT. In nucleotides, the CDR3 is TGTGCCAGCAGTTACTCTTCCAGATATAGCAATCAGCCCCAGCATTTT. Amino acid sequence: CASSYSSRYSNQPQHF.

The genes are TRBV27 and TRBJ2-3, with TRBD2 identical over 7 bases. Germline V gene data show CDR1 as MNHEY and CDR2 as SMNVEV (reference sequence). The CDR3 runs to 15 residues. V lost 8 bases and J lost 3; bases outside the gene matches: 11. The CDR3 nucleotides read TGTGCCAGCGGATGGGGAGGGGTATATACAGATACGCAGTATTTT. Protein: CASGWGGVYTDTQYF.

The sample holds one count of this clone. The chain has TRBV29-1 and TRBJ1-4, with 7 bases identical to TRBD1. The germline CDR1 and CDR2 sequences are SQVTM and ANQGSEA. This CDR3 comprises 12 residues. This CDR3 reads CSGTATNEKLFF. CDR3 DNA: TGCAGTGGGACAGCAACTAATGAAAAACTGTTTTTT.

The V call is TRBV7-8, the J call TRBJ2-3; 9 nucleotides agree with TRBD2. In germline, CDR1 is SGHVS, CDR2 FQNEAQ. The CDR3 contains 16 residues. The junction had 10 bases not matched to a gene; V was cut back by 4 bases and J by 5 bases. CDR3 region: CASSSSREGLRDTQYF. In nucleotides, the CDR3 is TGTGCCAGCAGCTCCTCGCGGGAGGGCCTCAGAGATACGCAGTATTTT. Based on the CDR3 plus reference TRBV7-8 and TRBJ2-3, the full variable domain is GAGVSQSPRYKVAKRGQDVALRCDPISGHVSLFWYQQALGQGPEFLTYFQNEAQLDKSGLPSDRFFAERPEGSVSTLKIQRTQQEDSAVYLCASSSSREGLRDTQYFGPGTRLTVL.

The rearrangement uses TRBV27 and TRBJ2-5; the match to TRBD2 covers 11 bases. The germline gives CDR1 MNHEY, CDR2 SMNVEV (reference sequence). The CDR3 contains 18 residues. V lost 5 bases to trimming and J lost 2 bases; unmatched junction nucleotides: 13. DNA for the CDR3: TGTGCCAGCAGTCCGATAAATTTAGCGGGAGGGAGTCAAGAGACCCAGTACTTC. This sequence encodes CASSPINLAGGSQETQYF.

The genes are TRBV28 and TRBJ1-2; D ambiguous. V shed 3 bases and J shed 1 base, with 3 bases lying between them. The CDR3 contains 12 residues. Per germline, CDR1 MDHEN and CDR2 SYDVKM. The CDR3 spells CASSFGNYGYTF. The CDR3 bases are TGTGCCAGCAGTTTTGGTAACTATGGCTACACCTTC.

The V call is TRBV6-1, the J call TRBJ2-7, with TRBD2 matching over 13 bases. The germline V gene has CDR1 MNHNS and CDR2 SASEGT. The CDR3 totals 20 residues. After removal of 1 base from V and 3 bases from J, the junction contained 15 bases not matched to a gene. The CDR3 protein is CASSEEDTGGRTSGSYEQYF. For the CDR3, the DNA is TGTGCCAGCAGTGAAGAGGATACAGGGGGTAGGACTAGCGGGAGCTACGAGCAGTACTTC.

The chain employs TRBV30 and TRBJ2-3; D unclear. This CDR3 has 14 residues. Germline lookup yields CDR1 GTSNPN and CDR2 SVGIG (reference sequence). Trimming removed 2 bases at V and 4 bases at J, with 13 bases between. CDR3 protein: CAWSPLELADTQYF. DNA of the CDR3: TGTGCCTGGAGTCCCTTGGAGCTGGCAGATACGCAGTATTTT. The full variable domain, rest sourced from reference TRBV30 and TRBJ2-3, is SQTIHQWPATLVQPVGSPLSLECTVEGTSNPNLYWYRQAAGRGLQLLFYSVGIGQISSEVPQNLSASRPQDRQFILSSKKLLLSDSGFYLCAWSPLELADTQYFGPGTRLTVL.

V usage is TRBV7-9 and J usage is TRBJ1-6; 10 positions match TRBD1. V gave up 6 bases and J gave up 8 bases; unmatched junction bases: 4. CDR1 is SEHNR, CDR2 FQNEAQ, per germline (reference sequence). This CDR3 is 14 amino acids long. The CDR3 DNA reads as TGTGCCAGCAGGACAGGGGGCGGGTATTCACCCCTCCACTTT. Translated: CASRTGGGYSPLHF.

This clone was recorded only once. The chain carries TRBV5-4 and TRBJ2-7, with TRBD2 matching over 8 bases. The CDR3 covers 14 residues. V dropped 5 bases and J dropped 2; count of bases not matched to a gene: 6. CDR1 is SGHNT, CDR2 YYREEE, per germline (reference sequence). The CDR3 nucleotides are TGTGCCAGCAGTACGGGAGGGGCCCCCTACGAGCAGTACTTC. Translating it yields CASSTGGAPYEQYF.

This chain links TRBV28 with TRBJ2-7, with 10 nucleotides matching TRBD2. The trim removed 5 bases at V and 0 bases at J, leaving 4 bases unmatched. Per the germline V gene, CDR1 is MDHEN and CDR2 is SYDVKM. This CDR3 region has 15 residues. CDR3 residues: CASSPSGRTSYEQYF. The CDR3 DNA reads as TGTGCCAGCAGTCCTAGCGGGAGAACCTCCTACGAGCAGTACTTC. The full variable domain, completed using reference TRBV28 and TRBJ2-7, is DVKVTQSSRYLVKRTGEKVFLECVQDMDHENMFWYRQDPGLGLRLIYFSYDVKMKEKGDIPEGYSVSREKKERFSLILESASTNQTSMYLCASSPSGRTSYEQYFGPGTRLTVT.

J is TRBJ1-5 and V is TRBV6-5, with 8 bases matching TRBD1. Germline V gene lookup returns CDR1 MNHEY and CDR2 SVGAGI. The CDR3 runs to 14 residues. Losses at the gene ends were 7 bases for V and 2 bases for J; bases not matched to a gene: 4. CDR3 bases: TGTGCCAGCAAGCAGGGGGCGGGCAATCAGCCCCAGCATTTT. This translates into CASKQGAGNQPQHF.

As DNA, the CDR3 is TGTGCCAGCAGCTCAGGGGACAGAAGTCACTACGAGCAGTACTTC. This translates into CASSSGDRSHYEQYF. J is TRBJ2-7 and V is TRBV7-9; 7 bases agree with TRBD1. The CDR3 contains 15 residues. CDR1 SEHNR and CDR2 FQNEAQ come from the germline V gene (reference sequence). J lost 3 bases, V lost 4 bases, and 9 bases had no gene match.

The chain is built from TRBV6-5 and TRBJ1-1, with D perhaps TRBD1 (6 bases). CDR1 and CDR2 from the germline V gene are MNHEY and SVGAGI. This CDR3 contains 15 residues. V lost 0 bases and J 5 bases, leaving 13 bases between the germline ends. CDR3 nucleotide sequence: TGTGCCAGCAGTTACTCGAGGGGACACCCGACTGAAGCTTTCTTT. Protein product: CASSYSRGHPTEAFF.

As for this clone: In the same sample, other DNA sequences code for this CDR3. The chain joins TRBV29-1 to TRBJ2-1, with D maybe TRBD1 (6 bases). Trimming took 4 bases from V and 3 from J, leaving 10 bases between them. CDR3 size: 13 residues. Germline V CDR1 and CDR2: SQVTM, ANQGSEA. Written as DNA, the CDR3 is TGCAGCGTTGGACAGGAGCTCTACAATGAGCAGTTCTTC. Its protein is CSVGQELYNEQFF.

V usage is TRBV6-5 and J usage is TRBJ1-6; D uncertain. The CDR3 length is 14 residues. With 7 bases removed from V and 7 bases from J, the gap between germline ends came to 14 bases. Germline lookup yields CDR1 MNHEY and CDR2 SVGAGI. The CDR3: CASNNNGQNSPLHF. CDR3 DNA sequence: TGTGCCAGCAATAATAACGGGCAGAATTCACCCCTCCACTTT.

This clone was picked up one time. The CDR3 loop reads CASSPRTSGRHTDTQYF. The CDR3 DNA is TGTGCCAGCAGCCCTAGGACTAGCGGGAGGCACACAGATACGCAGTATTTT. The V and J genes are TRBV7-3 and TRBJ2-3, with 14 bases aligning to TRBD2. The J segment lost 2 bases and the V segment lost 5 bases, leaving 6 bases of the junction unmatched. Per the germline V gene, CDR1 is SGHTA and CDR2 is FQGTGA. The CDR3 covers 17 residues.

The chain combines TRBV2 with TRBJ2-1; TRBD1 aligns across 9 bases. The CDR3 is 15 residues long. The junction had 10 bases not matched to a gene; V was cut back by 6 bases and J by 7 bases. Germline V gives CDR1 SNHLY, CDR2 FYNNEI. CDR3: CASRKQGAAGNEQFF. The DNA of the CDR3 is TGTGCCAGCAGGAAACAGGGGGCTGCGGGGAATGAGCAGTTCTTC.

The V gene is TRBV28, the J gene TRBJ1-2; possibly TRBD1 for D (5 bases). This CDR3 has 13 residues. Germline loops: CDR1 MDHEN, CDR2 SYDVKM. Trimming took off 2 bases at V and 8 bases at J, with 12 bases between the two ends. The CDR3 here is CASSLIGVRGYTF. CDR3 nucleotide sequence: TGTGCCAGCAGTTTAATAGGGGTTCGGGGCTACACCTTC.

The genes are TRBV19 and TRBJ1-1; D unclear. The germline gives CDR1 LNHDA, CDR2 SQIVND (reference sequence). V was pared by 3 bases and J by 4 bases, with 15 bases between. The CDR3 covers 15 residues. This CDR3 is CASSMGSFRSTEAFF. The DNA for the CDR3 is TGTGCCAGTAGTATGGGGTCCTTCCGGAGCACTGAAGCTTTCTTT.

This clone was detected only once. V gene TRBV5-1 combines with J gene TRBJ2-7; D not certain. Trimming stripped 1 base from V and 5 bases from J, with 16 bases between. The CDR3 consists of 15 residues. Germline CDR1 is SGHRS and CDR2 is YFSETQ. The CDR3 loop is CASSLFPQPTNEQYF. In nucleotides, the CDR3 is TGCGCCAGCAGCTTGTTTCCCCAACCCACCAACGAGCAGTACTTC.

This clone showed up just once. The chain carries TRBV6-5 and TRBJ1-1; D is unclear. V dropped 2 bases and J dropped 4 bases, with 14 bases sitting between them. The V gene's germline CDR1 is MNHEY and CDR2 SVGAGI. This CDR3 contains 15 residues. The CDR3 loop reads CASSYERRRGTEAFF. CDR3 sequence (DNA): TGTGCCAGCAGTTACGAACGGAGGAGAGGCACTGAAGCTTTCTTT.

V and J are TRBV19 and TRBJ2-3, with D perhaps TRBD2 (6 bases). Germline CDR1 LNHDA, CDR2 SQIVND (reference sequence). V lost 4 bases, J lost 1 base, and 12 bases lay in between. There are 15 residues in the CDR3. The CDR3 nucleotides read TGTGCCAGTAGTACTCCCCCGGGAGGCACAGATACGCAGTATTTT. It translates to CASSTPPGGTDTQYF. Looking up the rest from reference TRBV19 and TRBJ2-3 gives the full variable domain: DGGITQSPKYLFRKEGQNVTLSCEQNLNHDAMYWYRQDPGQGLRLIYYSQIVNDFQKGDIAEGYSVSREKKESFPLTVTSAQKNPTAFYLCASSTPPGGTDTQYFGPGTRLTVL.